These 26 T cell receptor beta chains were all obtained from the same sample, sequenced in a study of OX40 agonist ivuxolimab in advanced cancers. The table came from immunoSEQ multiplex PCR; TCRdb's copy has only in-frame clones and leaves some out. Found here are some 70,000 clones, about 89% of them singletons; the top ten hold about 0.33%. The sequences come from CD4+ or CD8+ T cells sorted from blood, collected in a trial of the OX40 agonist ivuxolimab. The receptor set was obtained from an adult with an advanced solid tumor such as melanoma, head and neck, liver or kidney cancer.

This rearrangement joins TRBV19 to TRBJ2-5, with D hard to call. The ends were cut back, 1 base at V and 1 base at J, with 10 bases in the middle. Germline V lookup: CDR1 LNHDA, CDR2 SQIVND (reference sequence). The CDR3 has 15 amino acids. The CDR3: CASSIVSGLQETQYF. DNA of the CDR3: TGTGCCAGTAGTATAGTTTCAGGCCTCCAAGAGACCCAGTACTTC.

This chain links TRBV30 with TRBJ2-2, with D perhaps given as TRBD1 or TRBD2 (5 bases each). V was clipped by 0 bases and J by 6 bases, with 14 bases between them. Germline V lookup: CDR1 GTSNPN, CDR2 SVGIG (reference sequence). This CDR3 has 15 amino acids. CDR3 sequence: CAWSVGGRVAGELFF. The CDR3, as DNA: TGTGCCTGGAGTGTCGGAGGCAGGGTGGCCGGGGAGCTGTTTTTT.

The chain joins TRBV5-1 to TRBJ2-1; D is uncertain. V was trimmed by 0 bases and J by 8 bases, leaving 9 bases between them. The CDR3 contains 13 residues. Germline CDR1 and CDR2: SGHRS and YFSETQ. The CDR3 loop reads CASSLDPGDEQFF. In DNA, the CDR3 is TGCGCCAGCAGCTTGGACCCAGGTGATGAGCAGTTCTTC.

A few counts support this clone. This chain links TRBV28 with TRBJ1-3; 10 bases fit TRBD1. Trimming removed 7 bases from V and 3 bases from J; junction bases left unmatched: 3. Germline CDR1 reads MDHEN; CDR2 reads SYDVKM. This CDR3 region has 14 residues. The CDR3: CASNGQGVGNTIYF. CDR3 nucleotides: TGTGCCAGCAACGGACAGGGGGTTGGAAACACCATATATTTT.

The DNA for the CDR3 is TGTGCCAGCACACGGAACACCGGGGAGCTGTTTTTT. It translates to CASTRNTGELFF. The V and J genes are TRBV28 and TRBJ2-2; D is unclear. Germline V gene data show CDR1 as MDHEN and CDR2 as SYDVKM. The CDR3 contains 12 residues. V was pared by 7 bases and J by 1 base, with 4 bases between.

V is TRBV4-2 and J is TRBJ2-1; 8 bases are a match to TRBD1. Germline CDR1 and CDR2: LGHNA and YNFKEQ. The CDR3 has 17 amino acids. J lost 0 bases, V lost 0 bases, and 4 bases had no gene match. The DNA for the CDR3 is TGTGCCAGCAGCCAAGATCAAGGACAGGGCTCCTACAATGAGCAGTTCTTC. This sequence encodes CASSQDQGQGSYNEQFF.

About this clone: Other DNA variants within this sample encode the same CDR3. The chain uses TRBV11-2 and TRBJ2-1, with 13 nucleotides matching TRBD2. The CDR3 loop spans 16 amino acids. Germline CDR1 is SGHAT and CDR2 is FQNNGV. V was clipped by 5 bases and J by 5 bases; unmatched bases: 6. CDR3 loop: CASSRTSGSTHNEQFF. CDR3 nucleotide sequence: TGTGCCAGCAGCCGGACTAGCGGGAGTACCCACAATGAGCAGTTCTTC.

The genes are TRBV28 and TRBJ2-7, with TRBD1 matching over 8 bases. This CDR3 has 13 residues. Germline V lookup: CDR1 MDHEN, CDR2 SYDVKM. J gave up 3 bases and V 6 bases, and 4 bases lay outside the gene matches. The CDR3 DNA reads TGTGCCAGCAGGGGGACAGGCCGCTACGAGCAGTACTTC. Protein sequence: CASRGTGRYEQYF.

The chain is built from TRBV28 and TRBJ2-2; 12 bases are shared with TRBD1. The CDR3 spans 18 residues. Germline V gene data show CDR1 as MDHEN and CDR2 as SYDVKM. V trimming: 2 bases; J trimming: 0 bases; junction bases outside the gene matches: 4. The CDR3: CASSLLGQGASNTGELFF. In nucleotides, the CDR3 is TGTGCCAGCAGTTTACTGGGACAGGGGGCATCGAACACCGGGGAGCTGTTTTTT. Combining the CDR3 with reference TRBV28 and TRBJ2-2 gives the whole variable domain DVKVTQSSRYLVKRTGEKVFLECVQDMDHENMFWYRQDPGLGLRLIYFSYDVKMKEKGDIPEGYSVSREKKERFSLILESASTNQTSMYLCASSLLGQGASNTGELFFGEGSRLTVL.

The CDR3 bases are TGCGCCAGCAGCTTGGACCAGGGGGGATTCCAAGAGACCCAGTACTTC. Translating it yields CASSLDQGGFQETQYF. This chain links TRBV5-1 with TRBJ2-5, with TRBD1 as a possible D gene (7 bases). This CDR3 has 16 amino acids. V shed 0 bases and J shed 1 base, with 13 bases lying between them. Germline CDR1 reads SGHRS; CDR2 reads YFSETQ.

The chain employs TRBV19 and TRBJ1-1; 9 bases map to TRBD1. After removal of 9 bases from V and 4 bases from J, the junction contained 12 bases not matched to a gene. The germline V gene encodes CDR1 LNHDA and CDR2 SQIVND (reference sequence). The CDR3 runs to 15 residues. The chain's CDR3 is CASIFPGQGGTEAFF. DNA of the CDR3: TGTGCCAGCATATTCCCGGGACAGGGAGGCACTGAAGCTTTCTTT.

V is TRBV5-6 and J is TRBJ1-2, with D uncertain. The germline gives CDR1 SGHDT, CDR2 YYEEEE. Between the trimmed V and J ends, which lost 4 bases and 2 bases, there was a span of 9 bases. The CDR3 contains 13 residues. CDR3 bases: TGTGCCAGCAGCCCACAGCGGAACTATGGCTACACCTTC. It codes for CASSPQRNYGYTF.

This chain joins TRBV19 and TRBJ1-4, with D maybe TRBD1 (5 bases). Germline CDR1 LNHDA, CDR2 SQIVND (reference sequence). Trimming removed 6 bases from V and 0 bases from J, with 17 bases in between. The length of the CDR3 is 17 residues. This CDR3 is CASRPTLRGATNEKLFF. The CDR3 DNA is TGTGCCAGTAGACCGACCCTGCGAGGGGCAACTAATGAAAAACTGTTTTTT.

The rearrangement uses TRBV27 and TRBJ2-3, with TRBD1 matching over 9 bases. Germline trimming cut 5 bases from V and 9 bases from J; bases unmatched to any gene: 6. Germline V gene data show CDR1 as MNHEY and CDR2 as SMNVEV (reference sequence). The CDR3 totals 13 residues. The CDR3 protein is CASSGQGPLTQYF. CDR3 DNA sequence: TGTGCCAGCAGTGGACAGGGGCCCTTAACGCAGTATTTT.

This clone has more than one count but fewer than ten. This sequence joins TRBV6-7 and TRBJ1-1, with 12 bases lining up with TRBD1. TRBV6-7 is assigned to the ORF class and has an uncertain function. V dropped 2 bases and J dropped 10; count of bases not matched to a gene: 17. The CDR3 sequence is 18 residues long. The CDR3 DNA follows: TGTGCCAGCAGTTACACAAGGTGGGACAGGGGGCGGGTAGGTGTAGCTTTCTTT. Translated, it gives CASSYTRWDRGRVGVAFF.

The chain links TRBV28 to TRBJ1-5; possibly TRBD1 for D (5 bases). Trimming pared 2 bases from V and 2 bases from J, leaving 16 bases between. The germline gives CDR1 MDHEN, CDR2 SYDVKM. The CDR3 is 17 residues long. DNA for the CDR3: TGTGCCAGCAGTTTACGCCAGGGAGATTGGGGCAATCAGCCCCAGCATTTT. Protein sequence: CASSLRQGDWGNQPQHF.

The chain has TRBV6-5 and TRBJ1-1, with D maybe TRBD1 (6 bases). The CDR3 runs to 14 residues. The germline V gene encodes CDR1 MNHEY and CDR2 SVGAGI. The V end lost 5 bases, the J end lost 1 base, and 11 bases lay between the germline ends. The CDR3 protein is CASSGPQGNTEAFF. CDR3 bases: TGTGCCAGCAGTGGCCCACAGGGGAACACTGAAGCTTTCTTT.

The V and J genes are TRBV28 and TRBJ1-5; possibly TRBD1 for D (5 bases). V lost 7 bases and J 2 bases, leaving 21 bases between the germline ends. This CDR3 contains 17 residues. CDR1 MDHEN and CDR2 SYDVKM come from the germline V gene. The CDR3: CASTNMGEGFGNQPQHF. In nucleotides, the CDR3 is TGTGCCAGCACCAATATGGGGGAGGGTTTTGGCAATCAGCCCCAGCATTTT.

The count of this clone is one. The chain couples TRBV19 to TRBJ1-2; no reliable D call. Germline CDR1 LNHDA, CDR2 SQIVND (reference sequence). CDR3 length equals 12 residues. Between the trimmed V and J ends, which lost 3 bases and 7 bases, there was a span of 9 bases. CDR3 sequence (DNA): TGTGCCAGTAGTATTCGAAACCGTGGCTACACCTTC. Protein product: CASSIRNRGYTF.

The J gene is TRBJ2-1, the V gene TRBV20-1, with D maybe TRBD1 (5 bases). V lost 4 bases, J lost 6 bases, and 7 bases lay in between. Germline CDR1 reads DFQATT; CDR2 reads SNEGSKA (reference sequence). The CDR3 is 11 amino acids. The CDR3, as DNA: TGCAGTGCTACCAGGGTCAATGAGCAGTTCTTC. This codes for CSATRVNEQFF.

V and J are TRBV10-2 and TRBJ2-1; 7 bases align to TRBD1. The V gene's germline CDR1 is WSHSY and CDR2 SAAADI. The CDR3 contains 12 residues. V trimming: 5 bases; J trimming: 12 bases; junction bases outside the gene matches: 7. The CDR3 DNA is TGCGCCAGCAGTCGCGAGGCAGGGGGGCAGTTCTTC. Translating gives CASSREAGGQFF.

This chain joins TRBV19 and TRBJ1-3; D call uncertain. This CDR3 region has 16 residues. The germline V gene encodes CDR1 LNHDA and CDR2 SQIVND (reference sequence). Trimming pared 4 bases from V and 2 bases from J, leaving 15 bases between. CDR3 residues: CASSRAALSAGNTIYF. The DNA of the CDR3 is TGTGCCAGTAGTAGGGCAGCCCTTTCGGCTGGAAACACCATATATTTT.

CDR3 DNA sequence: TGTGCCAGCAGCTTAGTACGTCGTGAGCAGTACTTC. Its translation is CASSLVRREQYF. The chain couples TRBV13 to TRBJ2-7, with unresolved D. The germline V and J ends were trimmed by 1 base and 7 bases, with 8 bases remaining between them. This CDR3 is built from 12 residues. From germline, CDR1 is PRHDT and CDR2 FYEKMQ (reference sequence).

The V gene is TRBV7-8, the J gene TRBJ2-1; D ambiguous. Deletions cut 4 bases from V and 9 bases from J, with 16 bases between. The CDR3 spans 14 residues. The germline V gene encodes CDR1 SGHVS and CDR2 FQNEAQ. CDR3 loop: CASSSLGHMSEQFF. The CDR3 region has the DNA TGTGCCAGCAGCTCCCTAGGCCATATGAGTGAGCAGTTCTTC.

The chain carries TRBV4-2 and TRBJ2-1; D could derive from TRBD1 or TRBD2 (5 bases each). The CDR3 length is 16 residues. Deletions cut 1 base from V and 0 bases from J, with 10 bases between. The germline CDR1 and CDR2 sequences are LGHNA and YNFKEQ. CDR3 DNA sequence: TGTGCCAGCAGCCAAGGAGGGACGGTCTCCTACAATGAGCAGTTCTTC. Residues: CASSQGGTVSYNEQFF.

This clone was detected only once. This sequence joins TRBV10-2 and TRBJ2-7; D is uncertain. The length of the CDR3 is 11 residues. Germline loops: CDR1 WSHSY, CDR2 SAAADI. Trimming shortened V by 7 bases and J by 5 bases, and 9 bases separated the two germline ends. CDR3 DNA: TGCGCCAGCACGACGACGAACGAGCAGTACTTC. It codes for CASTTTNEQYF.